This TCR beta chain comes out of a study of T cell responses to AZD1222 COVID-19 vaccine. General observations from the study: Nearly half of spike-specific TCRs reportedly go after variant regions that carry no mutations.

The germline gives CDR1 LGHDT, CDR2 YNNKEL (reference sequence). Trimming removed 1 base from V and 8 bases from J, with 11 bases in between. The CDR3 length is 13 residues. Turning to this clone: The target antigen is unknown.

Pooling was applied to second doses at about 4 or about 12 weeks. TCRdb's copy holds only in-frame clones and misses some; the assay was immunoSEQ multiplex PCR. The repertoire holds around 160,000 clones, with approximately 90% as singletons. This receptor was taken from an adult who received the AZD1222 COVID-19 vaccine. This chain uses TRBV3-1 (or the pseudogene TRBV3-2) with TRBJ1-1; D remains ambiguous. Source: peripheral blood, taken 28 days after the second AZD1222 dose. The CDR3 spells CASSQGLGWEAFF. CDR3 bases: TGTGCCAGCAGCCAAGGCCTAGGTTGGGAAGCTTTCTTT.